This is a list of T cell receptor beta chains from one sample in a study of blood T cell repertoires in COVID-19. The data were produced by immunoSEQ multiplex PCR, yet TCRdb's version contains in-frame clones alone and is incomplete. The sample consists of under 300,000 clones, roughly nine tenths of them appearing once. Material for sequencing was peripheral blood. These receptors were taken from a woman between 40 and 50 years old who had recovered from COVID-19. The CDR3 runs from the conserved cysteine through the conserved F or W. A D gene is named only where the DNA matches it firmly. Not every row has a clone size; where given, it reads once, few, many or a size class.

size | J | D | V | CDR3 | DNA
. | TRBJ2-3 | . | TRBV3-1/TRBV3-2 | CASSQGLFTDTQYF | TGTGCCAGCAGCCAGGGGCTATTCACAGATACGCAGTATTTT
. | TRBJ2-6 | . | TRBV7-3 | CASSIQGLDSGANVLTF | TGTGCCAGCAGCATACAGGGTTTAGACTCTGGGGCCAACGTCCTGACTTTC
. | TRBJ1-1 | . | TRBV30 | CAWSPRGRKNTEAFF | TGTGCCTGGAGTCCCAGAGGGCGGAAGAACACTGAAGCTTTCTTT
few | TRBJ1-1 | . | TRBV6-5 | CASSRTQNTEAFF | TGTGCCAGCAGTAGAACACAGAACACTGAAGCTTTCTTT
. | TRBJ1-4 | . | TRBV28 | CASSLVPGRVGNEKLFF | TGTGCCAGCAGTTTAGTCCCAGGGAGGGTGGGAAATGAAAAACTGTTTTTT
once | TRBJ1-6 | TRBD1 | TRBV28 | CASSDGGAGGSPLHF | TGTGCCAGCAGTGATGGAGGGGCAGGGGGTTCACCCCTCCACTTT
few | TRBJ2-2 | . | TRBV7-3 | CASSLFGLSNTGELFF | TGTGCCAGCAGCTTATTTGGACTCTCAAACACCGGGGAGCTGTTTTTT
. | TRBJ1-1 | . | TRBV11-2 | CASSLDYAVNTEAFF | TGTGCCAGCAGCTTAGATTATGCAGTGAACACTGAAGCTTTCTTT
. | TRBJ2-3 | TRBD2 | TRBV13 | CASSPQSLGGRHGDTQYF | TGTGCCAGCAGCCCCCAAAGTCTCGGCGGGAGGCATGGGGATACGCAGTATTTT
. | TRBJ2-1 | TRBD1 | TRBV6-5 | CASSHTRGRGNEQFF | TGTGCCAGCAGCCACACCAGGGGGCGCGGGAATGAGCAGTTCTTC
. | TRBJ1-4 | TRBD1 | TRBV7-9 | CASSIGQGASNEKLFF | TGTGCCAGCAGCATCGGACAGGGGGCTTCTAATGAAAAACTGTTTTTT
. | TRBJ1-1 | . | TRBV10-3 | CAITAGAPTEAFF | TGTGCCATCACGGCGGGGGCGCCCACTGAAGCTTTCTTT
. | TRBJ2-2 | TRBD1 | TRBV10-3 | CAISYTGGTGELFF | TGTGCCATCAGTTATACAGGGGGCACCGGGGAGCTGTTTTTT
. | TRBJ1-5 | TRBD1 | TRBV7-3 | CASSPRGVGQGAHQPQHF | TGTGCCAGCAGCCCAAGGGGGGTCGGACAGGGGGCCCATCAGCCCCAGCATTTT
. | TRBJ2-7 | . | TRBV5-1 | CASSLGLGLFYEQYF | TGCGCCAGCAGCTTGGGACTAGGCCTTTTCTACGAGCAGTACTTC
. | TRBJ2-3 | . | TRBV18 | CASSQGQRDTQYF | TGTGCCAGCTCACAGGGGCAAAGGGATACGCAGTATTTT
few | TRBJ2-7 | TRBD1 | TRBV19 | CASSSDRAFYEQYF | TGTGCCAGTAGTTCCGACAGGGCTTTCTACGAGCAGTACTTC
. | TRBJ1-2 | TRBD1 | TRBV6-1 | CASSLGQGDYGYTF | TGTGCCAGCAGTTTAGGGCAGGGGGACTATGGCTACACCTTC
. | TRBJ2-1 | TRBD2 | TRBV27 | CASWGLAGLGEQFF | TGTGCCAGTTGGGGACTAGCGGGATTGGGTGAGCAGTTCTTC
. | TRBJ1-1 | TRBD1 | TRBV5-1 | CASSGDRGETEAFF | TGCGCCAGCAGCGGTGACAGGGGAGAGACTGAAGCTTTCTTT
once | TRBJ1-5 | . | TRBV19 | CASRPRGGWQPQHF | TGTGCCAGTAGGCCGAGGGGGGGATGGCAGCCCCAGCATTTT
. | TRBJ2-3 | TRBD1 | TRBV5-1 | CASSADRPDTQYF | TGCGCCAGCAGCGCGGACAGGCCAGATACGCAGTATTTT
. | TRBJ1-2 | TRBD1 | TRBV5-1 | CASSSTGTGDEYGYTF | TGCGCCAGCAGCTCGACCGGGACAGGGGACGAATATGGCTACACCTTC
. | TRBJ1-1 | TRBD1 | TRBV6-2/TRBV6-3 | CASSVGTAEAFF | TGTGCCAGCAGCGTAGGGACAGCTGAAGCTTTCTTT
. | TRBJ2-7 | TRBD1 | TRBV18 | CASSPGQGPYEQYF | TGTGCCAGCTCACCCGGACAGGGTCCCTACGAGCAGTACTTC
. | TRBJ2-7 | TRBD1 | TRBV15 | CATSRDPPGTVTYEQYF | TGTGCCACCAGCAGAGATCCCCCCGGGACAGTAACCTACGAGCAGTACTTC
. | TRBJ1-6 | TRBD1 | TRBV4-1 | CASSQPGGSPLHF | TGCGCCAGCAGCCAGCCAGGGGGCTCACCCCTCCACTTT
. | TRBJ2-7 | . | TRBV5-1 | CASSLVPGADYEQYF | TGCGCCAGCAGCTTGGTGCCAGGGGCGGACTACGAGCAGTACTTC
. | TRBJ2-5 | . | TRBV19 | CATSGGGAGETQYF | TGTGCCACCTCTGGGGGGGGCGCGGGAGAGACCCAGTACTTC
. | TRBJ2-3 | . | TRBV3-1/TRBV3-2 | CASSRQGLTDTQYF | TGTGCCAGCAGCCGGCAGGGTTTGACAGATACGCAGTATTTT
. | TRBJ2-7 | . | TRBV19 | CASSRSSSLSYEQYF | TGTGCCAGTAGTAGGTCTAGCAGTCTATCCTACGAGCAGTACTTC
. | TRBJ2-1 | TRBD1 | TRBV18 | CASSRAGQGINEQFF | TGTGCCAGCTCACGCGCGGGACAGGGAATCAATGAGCAGTTCTTC
. | TRBJ2-1 | . | TRBV12-3/TRBV12-4 | CASTIGSFNEQFF | TGTGCCAGCACTATTGGGAGCTTCAATGAGCAGTTCTTC
once | TRBJ2-7 | TRBD1 | TRBV13 | CASSLIGTGAYEQYF | TGTGCCAGCAGCTTAATCGGGACAGGGGCCTACGAGCAGTACTTC
once | TRBJ1-1 | . | TRBV10-3 | CAISESRESTEAFF | TGTGCCATCAGTGAGTCAAGGGAGAGCACTGAAGCTTTCTTT
. | TRBJ2-1 | TRBD2 | TRBV7-2 | CASSIRLANEQFF | TGTGCCAGCAGCATTAGACTAGCTAATGAGCAGTTCTTC
. | TRBJ2-3 | . | TRBV27 | CASSLMGDAQYF | TGTGCCAGCAGTTTAATGGGAGATGCGCAGTATTTT
. | TRBJ1-2 | . | TRBV28 | CASSLSGAGIYGYTF | TGTGCCAGCAGTTTATCAGGGGCAGGGATCTATGGCTACACCTTC
. | TRBJ1-4 | . | TRBV4-2 | CASSQEGETNEKLFF | TGTGCCAGCAGCCAAGAAGGGGAAACTAATGAAAAACTGTTTTTT
. | TRBJ1-2 | . | TRBV6-6 | CASSYAYGYTF | TGTGCCAGCAGTTACGCGTATGGCTACACCTTC
. | TRBJ2-7 | . | TRBV28 | CASSVGDEQYF | TGTGCCAGCAGCGTAGGGGACGAGCAGTACTTC
. | TRBJ1-4 | . | TRBV6-1 | CASSEGGVNEKLFF | TGTGCCAGCAGTGAAGGAGGAGTTAATGAAAAACTGTTTTTT
. | TRBJ2-7 | . | TRBV7-8 | CASSLGTASYEQYF | TGTGCCAGCAGCTTAGGGACAGCCTCCTACGAGCAGTACTTC
. | TRBJ2-3 | . | TRBV13 | CASSLGRGDTQYF | TGTGCCAGCAGCTTAGGACGGGGGGATACGCAGTATTTT
. | TRBJ2-7 | TRBD2 | TRBV5-4 | CASSNGLGNSYEQYF | TGTGCCAGCAGCAACGGACTAGGGAACTCCTACGAGCAGTACTTC
. | TRBJ2-5 | . | TRBV18 | CASSPPQLGGQETQYF | TGTGCCAGCTCACCACCCCAGCTCGGGGGACAAGAGACCCAGTACTTC
once | TRBJ2-5 | . | TRBV30 | CAWSVTSYETQYF | TGTGCCTGGAGTGTCACTAGCTACGAGACCCAGTACTTC
once | TRBJ2-3 | TRBD2 | TRBV6-5 | CASSTSGRTDTQYF | TGTGCCAGCAGTACTAGCGGGAGAACAGATACGCAGTATTTT
. | TRBJ1-4 | TRBD1 | TRBV7-9 | CASSTRDSQNEKLFF | TGTGCCAGCAGCACGAGGGACAGTCAAAATGAAAAACTGTTTTTT
. | TRBJ2-7 | TRBD1 | TRBV24-1 | CATSPQDRGRKSYEQYF | TGTGCCACCAGTCCCCAGGACAGGGGGCGAAAATCCTACGAGCAGTACTTC
. | TRBJ2-2 | TRBD2 | TRBV18 | CASSPAGGGTGELFF | TGTGCCAGCTCACCAGCGGGAGGAGGCACCGGGGAGCTGTTTTTT